This TCR beta chain comes out of a study of neurological immune-mediated disorders. Study observations and caveats: Expanded clones shared no identical CDR3 amino acid sequences across subjects, which suggested private TCR-beta repertoires in all groups.

TCRdb re-derived calls from the 5' RACE reads in MiXCR, one entry per CDR3 protein. The data show 55,000 to 70,000 distinct CDR3 sequences, with approximately 5.1% seen just once and around 5.3% held by the top ten. This clonotype was recorded at least ten times. Its cognate antigen is unknown. 2 million unsorted PBMCs were stored in RNAlater at -80 °C before RNA extraction. Germline V gene lookup returns CDR1 SGHVS and CDR2 FQNEAQ. This CDR3 has 15 residues. V lost 1 base to trimming and J lost 2 bases, with 9 bases between them. Sequences were obtained from PBMCs. V usage is TRBV7-8 and J usage is TRBJ1-5, with D unclear. This clonotype was sampled from a human donor with multiple sclerosis. The donor label of this sample is uncertain. CDR3 region: CASSLVEYGNQPQHF. The CDR3 nucleotides read TGTGCCAGCAGCTTAGTGGAGTATGGCAATCAGCCCCAGCATTTT.